The 12 T cell receptor beta chains given below trace back to one sample, sequenced in a study of blood T cell repertoires in COVID-19. Some clones are missing from TCRdb's copy, which holds only in-frame ones; the method was immunoSEQ multiplex PCR. The repertoire includes 200,000 to 250,000 clones, about 88% of them detected once, and roughly a tenth sits in the top ten. Sequencing was done on a sample of peripheral blood. The receptor source for this set is a woman in her fifties or sixties with COVID-19, enrolled during active disease.

J is TRBJ1-2 and V is TRBV11-3; 7 bases map to TRBD1. Germline-derived CDR1 and CDR2 are SGHNT and YENEEA. Unmatched junction bases numbered 14, after V lost 2 bases and J lost 5 bases. The CDR3 is made up of 17 amino acids. CDR3 sequence reads: CASSLPLGAGGLYGYTF. The CDR3 nucleotides are TGTGCCAGCAGCTTACCCTTAGGTGCAGGGGGTCTATATGGCTACACCTTC.

The chain uses TRBV5-1 and TRBJ2-7, with 7 bases aligning to TRBD2. The CDR3 runs 15 residues. Per the germline V gene, CDR1 is SGHRS and CDR2 is YFSETQ. The junction had 5 bases not matched to a gene; V was cut back by 0 bases and J by 2 bases. CDR3 sequence: CASSLVAGAAYEQYF. DNA for the CDR3: TGCGCCAGCAGCTTGGTGGCGGGAGCCGCCTACGAGCAGTACTTC.

This chain connects TRBV27 to TRBJ1-5; 7 positions match TRBD1. In germline, CDR1 is MNHEY, CDR2 SMNVEV (reference sequence). V lost 5 bases and J lost 6; bases outside the gene matches: 4. The CDR3 is made up of 13 amino acids. CDR3 protein: CASSAQGTQPQHF. In nucleotides, the CDR3 is TGTGCCAGCAGTGCACAGGGGACTCAGCCCCAGCATTTT.

This chain links TRBV6-1 with TRBJ2-1; 8 bases match TRBD1. This CDR3 is built from 15 residues. Germline V gives CDR1 MNHNS, CDR2 SASEGT. V was clipped by 1 base and J by 7 bases; unmatched bases: 6. CDR3 DNA sequence: TGTGCCAGCAGTGAAGACACAGGGGGGATGAATGAGCAGTTCTTC. Its translation: CASSEDTGGMNEQFF.

The chain uses TRBV14 and TRBJ2-1; weak D call: TRBD2 (5 bases). Germline CDR1 and CDR2: SGHDN and FVKESK. The CDR3 loop spans 16 amino acids. V was cut by 1 base and J by 9 bases, with 19 bases left in between. This chain's CDR3 is CASSQVWEPRSSEQFF. The CDR3 nucleotides read TGTGCCAGCAGCCAAGTGTGGGAGCCAAGGAGCAGTGAGCAGTTCTTC. The whole variable domain, filled in from reference TRBV14 and TRBJ2-1, reads EAGVTQFPSHSVIEKGQTVTLRCDPISGHDNLYWYRRVMGKEIKFLLHFVKESKQDESGMPNNRFLAERTGGTYSTLKVQPAELEDSGVYFCASSQVWEPRSSEQFFGPGTRLTVL.

The count of this clone is one. The rearrangement uses TRBV12-5 and TRBJ1-5; D possibly corresponds to TRBD1 (5 bases). V shed 1 base and J shed 4 bases, with 5 bases lying between them. CDR3 length: 13 amino acids. Germline CDR1 reads LGHNT; CDR2 reads FRNRAP. In DNA form, the CDR3 reads TGTGCTAGTGGTTTGGCAGGGAATCAGCCCCAGCATTTT. Its translation is CASGLAGNQPQHF.

The genes are TRBV11-3 and TRBJ2-7; 10 bases match TRBD1. This CDR3 contains 15 residues. CDR1 SGHNT and CDR2 YENEEA come from the germline V gene. The V segment lost 5 bases and the J segment 4 bases; nucleotides outside the gene matches: 8. The CDR3 DNA reads TGTGCCAGCAGCGAAGCCGGGACAGGGGATTACGAGCAGTACTTC. Amino acids: CASSEAGTGDYEQYF.

The chain uses TRBV6-2 or TRBV6-3 and TRBJ2-7; possibly TRBD1 for D (5 bases). The ends were cut back, 2 bases at V and 0 bases at J, with 20 bases in the middle. CDR1 and CDR2 (germline): MNHEY, SVGEGT. The CDR3 is 18 amino acids. The CDR3 sequence is CASSYTPQDTSYSYEQYF. CDR3 in DNA: TGTGCCAGCAGTTACACCCCCCAGGACACCTCCTACTCCTACGAGCAGTACTTC.

The V gene is TRBV12-3 or TRBV12-4, the J gene TRBJ1-6, with 7 nucleotides matching TRBD1. J lost 10 bases, V lost 4 bases, and 4 bases had no gene match. The CDR3 is 13 residues long. The CDR3 DNA is TGTGCCAGCAGTTCCGACAGGGAGTCACCCCTCCACTTT. As protein: CASSSDRESPLHF.

The chain is built from TRBV6-6 and TRBJ1-1; D may be TRBD1 (6 bases). Deletions cut 6 bases from V and 0 bases from J, with 11 bases between. From germline, CDR1 is MNHNY and CDR2 SVGAGI (reference sequence). CDR3 length equals 14 residues. The CDR3 here is CASSLRTVNTEAFF. In DNA, the CDR3 is TGTGCCAGCAGCCTAAGGACAGTGAACACTGAAGCTTTCTTT.

This clone was counted once. The rearrangement joins TRBV21-1 to TRBJ1-5; the D call TRBD1 from the table was never checked on the DNA. TRBV21-1 is flagged as a pseudogene. The CDR3 has 17 amino acids. The CDR3 nucleotides read TGTGCCAGCAGCAACAGGACAGGGGCCCTTAGCAATCAGCCCCAGCATTTT. It codes for CASSNRTGALSNQPQHF.

This clone is a singleton in its sample. The rearrangement joins TRBV24-1 to TRBJ1-1; D gene ambiguous. Germline-derived CDR1 and CDR2 are KGHDR and SFDVKD. CDR3 length equals 11 residues. Deletions cut 4 bases from V and 11 bases from J, with 10 bases between. CDR3 sequence (DNA): TGTGCCACCAGTGAGCCTTCACATGCTTTCTTT. The encoded protein is CATSEPSHAFF.